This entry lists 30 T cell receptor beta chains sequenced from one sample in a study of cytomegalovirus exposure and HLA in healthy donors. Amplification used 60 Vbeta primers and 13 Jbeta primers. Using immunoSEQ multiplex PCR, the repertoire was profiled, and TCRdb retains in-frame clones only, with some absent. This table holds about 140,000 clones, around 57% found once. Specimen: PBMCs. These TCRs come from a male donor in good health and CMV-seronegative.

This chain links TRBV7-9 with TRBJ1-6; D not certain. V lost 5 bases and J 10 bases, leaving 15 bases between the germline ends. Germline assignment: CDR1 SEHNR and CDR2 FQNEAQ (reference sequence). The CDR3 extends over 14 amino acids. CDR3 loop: CASSQDLRSSPLHF. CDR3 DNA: TGTGCCAGCAGCCAAGACTTAAGGAGCTCACCCCTCCACTTT.

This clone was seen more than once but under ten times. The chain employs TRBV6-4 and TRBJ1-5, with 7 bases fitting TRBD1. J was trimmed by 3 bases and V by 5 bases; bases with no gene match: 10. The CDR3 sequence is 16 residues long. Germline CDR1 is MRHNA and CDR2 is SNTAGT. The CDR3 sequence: CASSRITGVDNQPQHF. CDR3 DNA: TGTGCCAGCAGTCGGATAACAGGGGTCGACAATCAGCCCCAGCATTTT.

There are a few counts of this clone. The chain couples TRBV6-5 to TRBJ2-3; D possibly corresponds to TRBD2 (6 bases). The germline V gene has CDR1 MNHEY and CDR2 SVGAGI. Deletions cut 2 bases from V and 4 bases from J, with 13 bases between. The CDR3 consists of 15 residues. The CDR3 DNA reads TGTGCCAGCAGTTACGTCGGGAGTCAACCAGATACGCAGTATTTT. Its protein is CASSYVGSQPDTQYF.

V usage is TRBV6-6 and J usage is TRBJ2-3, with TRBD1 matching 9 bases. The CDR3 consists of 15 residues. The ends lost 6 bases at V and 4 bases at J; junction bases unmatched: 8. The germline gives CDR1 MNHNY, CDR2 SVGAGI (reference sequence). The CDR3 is CASRTGQGGADTQYF. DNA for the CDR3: TGTGCCAGCAGGACGGGACAGGGAGGAGCAGATACGCAGTATTTT.

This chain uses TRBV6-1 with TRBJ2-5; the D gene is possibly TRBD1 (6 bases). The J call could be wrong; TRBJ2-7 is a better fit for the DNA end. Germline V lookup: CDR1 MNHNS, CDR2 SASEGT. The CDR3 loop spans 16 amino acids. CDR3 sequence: CASSATGSRLGYEQYF. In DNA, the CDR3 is TGTGCCAGCAGTGCGACAGGTTCCCGATTAGGGTACGAGCAGTACTTC.

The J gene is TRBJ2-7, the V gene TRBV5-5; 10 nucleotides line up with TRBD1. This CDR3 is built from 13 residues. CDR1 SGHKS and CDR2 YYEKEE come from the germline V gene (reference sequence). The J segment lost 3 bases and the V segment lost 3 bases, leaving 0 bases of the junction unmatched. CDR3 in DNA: TGTGCCAGCAGCTGGACAGGGGGCTACGAGCAGTACTTC. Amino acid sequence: CASSWTGGYEQYF.

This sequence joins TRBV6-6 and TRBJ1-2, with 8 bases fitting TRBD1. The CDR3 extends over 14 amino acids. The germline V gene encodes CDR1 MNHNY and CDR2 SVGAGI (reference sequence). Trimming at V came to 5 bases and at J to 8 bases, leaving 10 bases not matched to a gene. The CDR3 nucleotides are TGTGCCAGCAGTGTCGACAGGGGTGGGTACGGCTACACCTTC. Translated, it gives CASSVDRGGYGYTF.

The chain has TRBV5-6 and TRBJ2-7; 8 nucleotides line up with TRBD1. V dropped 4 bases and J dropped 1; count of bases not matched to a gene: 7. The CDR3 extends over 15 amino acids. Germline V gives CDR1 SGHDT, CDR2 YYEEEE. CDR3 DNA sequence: TGTGCCAGCAGCAACCGGACAGGGCGATCCTACGAGCAGTACTTC. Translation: CASSNRTGRSYEQYF.

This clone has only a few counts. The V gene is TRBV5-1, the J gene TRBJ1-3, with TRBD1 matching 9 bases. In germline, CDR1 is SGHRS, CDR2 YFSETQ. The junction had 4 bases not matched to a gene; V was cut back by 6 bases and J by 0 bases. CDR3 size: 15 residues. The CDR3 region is CASTTTGGSGNTIYF. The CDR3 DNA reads TGCGCCAGCACCACGACAGGGGGCTCTGGAAACACCATATATTTT.

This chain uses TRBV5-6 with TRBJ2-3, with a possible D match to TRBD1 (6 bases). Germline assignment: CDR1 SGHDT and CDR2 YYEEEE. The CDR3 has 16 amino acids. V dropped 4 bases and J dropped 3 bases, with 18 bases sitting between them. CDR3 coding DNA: TGTGCCAGCAGCGGCCTAACAGGGCTGTTGACAGATACGCAGTATTTT. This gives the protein CASSGLTGLLTDTQYF.

CDR3 sequence (DNA): TGTGCCAGCACCCTAGGTCCGGGGAGTGAAAAACTGTTTTTT. This encodes CASTLGPGSEKLFF. The chain has TRBV28 and TRBJ1-4, with no clear D. The CDR3 loop spans 14 amino acids. With 7 bases removed from V and 7 bases from J, the gap between germline ends came to 16 bases. Germline-derived CDR1 and CDR2 are MDHEN and SYDVKM.

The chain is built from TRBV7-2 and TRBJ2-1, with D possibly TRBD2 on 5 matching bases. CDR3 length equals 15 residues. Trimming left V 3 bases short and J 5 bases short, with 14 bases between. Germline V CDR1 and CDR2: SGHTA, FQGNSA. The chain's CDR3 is CASSFLWGANNEQFF. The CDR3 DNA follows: TGTGCCAGCAGCTTCCTCTGGGGAGCAAACAATGAGCAGTTCTTC.

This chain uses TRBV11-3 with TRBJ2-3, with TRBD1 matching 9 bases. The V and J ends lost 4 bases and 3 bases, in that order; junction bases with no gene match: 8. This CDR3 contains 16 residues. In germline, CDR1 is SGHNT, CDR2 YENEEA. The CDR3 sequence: CASSSGTGFNTDTQYF. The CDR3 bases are TGTGCCAGCAGCTCAGGGACAGGGTTTAATACAGATACGCAGTATTTT.

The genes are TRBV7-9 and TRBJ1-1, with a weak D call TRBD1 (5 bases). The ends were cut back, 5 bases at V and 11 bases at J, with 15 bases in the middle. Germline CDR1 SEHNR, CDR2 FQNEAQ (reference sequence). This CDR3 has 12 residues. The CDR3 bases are TGTGCCAGCAGCATACCCGTCCGGGGGGCTTTCTTT. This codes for CASSIPVRGAFF.

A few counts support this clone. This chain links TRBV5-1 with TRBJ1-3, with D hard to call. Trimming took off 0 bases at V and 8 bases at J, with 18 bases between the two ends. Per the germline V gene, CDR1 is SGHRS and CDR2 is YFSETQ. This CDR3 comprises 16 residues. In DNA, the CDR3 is TGCGCCAGCAGCTTGGATCGCACCTTACCGGGGTACACCATATATTTT. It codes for CASSLDRTLPGYTIYF.

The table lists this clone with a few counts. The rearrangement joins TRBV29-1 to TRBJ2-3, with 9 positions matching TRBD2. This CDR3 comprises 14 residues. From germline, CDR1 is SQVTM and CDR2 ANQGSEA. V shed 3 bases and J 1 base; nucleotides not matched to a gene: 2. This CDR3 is CSVEGGGGTDTQYF. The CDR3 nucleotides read TGCAGCGTTGAGGGCGGGGGGGGCACAGATACGCAGTATTTT.

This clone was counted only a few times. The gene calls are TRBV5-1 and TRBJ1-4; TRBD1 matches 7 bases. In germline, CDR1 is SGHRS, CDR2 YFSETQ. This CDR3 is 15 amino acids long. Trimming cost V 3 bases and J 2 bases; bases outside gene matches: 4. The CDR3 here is CASSSTGVTNEKLFF. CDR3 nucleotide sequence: TGCGCCAGCAGCTCAACAGGGGTGACTAATGAAAAACTGTTTTTT.

The CDR3 region has the DNA TGTGCCAGCAGCCCATCGTCAGGGTACAATTCACCCCTCCACTTT. Residues: CASSPSSGYNSPLHF. The chain has TRBV7-3 and TRBJ1-6; TRBD1 might be the D (5 bases). Germline V lookup: CDR1 SGHTA, CDR2 FQGTGA. V shed 5 bases and J shed 7 bases, with 15 bases lying between them. The CDR3 runs 15 residues.

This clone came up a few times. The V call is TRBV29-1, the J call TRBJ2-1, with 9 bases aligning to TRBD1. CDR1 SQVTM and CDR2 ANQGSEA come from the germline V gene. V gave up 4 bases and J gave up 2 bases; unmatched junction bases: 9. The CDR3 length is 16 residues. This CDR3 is CSVAGQGPTPYNEQFF. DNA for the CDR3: TGCAGCGTTGCGGGACAGGGTCCCACTCCCTACAATGAGCAGTTCTTC.

In nucleotides, the CDR3 is TGTGCCAGCAGCTTGGGGGGTCGGGGGGGCCACTACGAGCAGTACTTC. Translated, it gives CASSLGGRGGHYEQYF. This chain uses TRBV5-4 with TRBJ2-7, with TRBD2 matching 8 bases. Unmatched junction bases numbered 8, after V lost 0 bases and J lost 3 bases. CDR1 and CDR2 (germline): SGHNT, YYREEE (reference sequence). This CDR3 has 16 amino acids.

The CDR3 sequence: CASSIPGSGANVLTF. DNA for the CDR3: TGTGCCAGTAGTATCCCGGGCTCTGGGGCCAACGTCCTGACTTTC. The chain recombines TRBV19 with TRBJ2-6; D is unresolved. Germline lookup yields CDR1 LNHDA and CDR2 SQIVND (reference sequence). Trimming removed 3 bases from V and 0 bases from J, with 6 bases in between. The CDR3 has 15 amino acids.

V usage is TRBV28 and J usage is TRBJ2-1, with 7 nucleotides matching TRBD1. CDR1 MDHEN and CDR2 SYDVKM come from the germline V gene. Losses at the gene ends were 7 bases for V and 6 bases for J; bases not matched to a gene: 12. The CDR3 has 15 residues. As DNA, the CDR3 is TGTGCCAGCACCACGACAGGGAAGGGGATCAATGAGCAGTTCTTC. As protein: CASTTTGKGINEQFF.

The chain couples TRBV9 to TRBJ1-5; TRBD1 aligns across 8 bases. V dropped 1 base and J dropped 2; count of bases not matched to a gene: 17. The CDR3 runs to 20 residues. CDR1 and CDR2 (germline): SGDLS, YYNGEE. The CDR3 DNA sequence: TGTGCCAGCAGCGTACACCAAAACAACAGGGGGGGAGGGGGCAATCAGCCCCAGCATTTT. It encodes CASSVHQNNRGGGGNQPQHF.

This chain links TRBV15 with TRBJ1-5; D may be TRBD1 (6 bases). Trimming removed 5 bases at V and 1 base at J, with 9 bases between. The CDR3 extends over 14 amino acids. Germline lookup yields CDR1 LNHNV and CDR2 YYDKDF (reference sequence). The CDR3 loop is CATSLTGSNQPQHF. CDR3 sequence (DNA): TGTGCCACCAGCCTCACAGGGAGCAATCAGCCCCAGCATTTT.

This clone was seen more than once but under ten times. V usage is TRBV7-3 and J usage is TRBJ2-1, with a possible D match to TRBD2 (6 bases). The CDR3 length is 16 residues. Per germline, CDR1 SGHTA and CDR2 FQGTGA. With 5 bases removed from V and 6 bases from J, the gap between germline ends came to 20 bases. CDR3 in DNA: TGTGCCAGCAGCCGCCGGGGGACGGAGGGTTTCAATGAGCAGTTCTTC. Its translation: CASSRRGTEGFNEQFF.

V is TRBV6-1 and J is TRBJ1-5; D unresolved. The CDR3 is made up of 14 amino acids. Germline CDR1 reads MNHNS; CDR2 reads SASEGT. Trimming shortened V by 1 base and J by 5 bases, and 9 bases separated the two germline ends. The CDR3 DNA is TGTGCCAGCAGTGAAGGATTCCCGGATCAGCCCCAGCATTTT. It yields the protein CASSEGFPDQPQHF.

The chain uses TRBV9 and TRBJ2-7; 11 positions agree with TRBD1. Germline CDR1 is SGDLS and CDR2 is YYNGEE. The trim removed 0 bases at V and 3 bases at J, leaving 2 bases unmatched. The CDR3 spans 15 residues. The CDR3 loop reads CASSVGGTGGYEQYF. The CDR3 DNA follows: TGTGCCAGCAGCGTAGGGGGGACAGGGGGCTACGAGCAGTACTTC.

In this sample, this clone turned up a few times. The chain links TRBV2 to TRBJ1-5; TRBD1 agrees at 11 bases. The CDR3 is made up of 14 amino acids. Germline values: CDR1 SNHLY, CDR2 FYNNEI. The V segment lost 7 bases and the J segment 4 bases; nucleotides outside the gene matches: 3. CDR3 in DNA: TGTGCCAGCAAGGACAGGGGGCAGAATCAGCCCCAGCATTTT. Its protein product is CASKDRGQNQPQHF.

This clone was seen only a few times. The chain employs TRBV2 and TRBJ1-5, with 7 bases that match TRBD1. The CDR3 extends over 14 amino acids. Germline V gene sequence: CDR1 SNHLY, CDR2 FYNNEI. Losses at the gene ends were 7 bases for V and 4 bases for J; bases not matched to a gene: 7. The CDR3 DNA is TGTGCCAGCACCATATTACAGGGGAATCAGCCCCAGCATTTT. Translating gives CASTILQGNQPQHF.

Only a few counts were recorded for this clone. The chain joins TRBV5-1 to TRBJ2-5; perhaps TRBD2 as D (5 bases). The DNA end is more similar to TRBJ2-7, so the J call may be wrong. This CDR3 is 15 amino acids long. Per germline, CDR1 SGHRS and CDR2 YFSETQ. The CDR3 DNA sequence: TGCGCCAGCAGCACCCTCGGAGGAAACTCCTACGAGCAGTACTTC. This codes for CASSTLGGNSYEQYF.